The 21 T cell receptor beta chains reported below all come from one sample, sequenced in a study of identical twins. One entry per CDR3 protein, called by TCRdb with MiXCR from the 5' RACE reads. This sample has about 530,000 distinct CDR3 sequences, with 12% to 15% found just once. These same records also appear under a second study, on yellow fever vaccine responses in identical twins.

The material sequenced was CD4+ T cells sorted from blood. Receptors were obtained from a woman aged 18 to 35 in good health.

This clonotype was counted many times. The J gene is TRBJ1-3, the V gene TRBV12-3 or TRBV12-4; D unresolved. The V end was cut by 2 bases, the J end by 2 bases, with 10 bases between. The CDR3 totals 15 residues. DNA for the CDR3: TGTGCCAGCAGTTTATTTAGCCCGGCTGGAAACACCATATATTTT. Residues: CASSLFSPAGNTIYF.

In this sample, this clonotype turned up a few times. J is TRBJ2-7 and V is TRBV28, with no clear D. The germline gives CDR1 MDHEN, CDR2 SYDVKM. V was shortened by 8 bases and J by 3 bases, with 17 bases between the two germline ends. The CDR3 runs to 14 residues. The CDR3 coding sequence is TGTGCCAGCGCTTCGACCGACGGAAGCTACGAGCAGTACGTC. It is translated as CASASTDGSYEQYV.

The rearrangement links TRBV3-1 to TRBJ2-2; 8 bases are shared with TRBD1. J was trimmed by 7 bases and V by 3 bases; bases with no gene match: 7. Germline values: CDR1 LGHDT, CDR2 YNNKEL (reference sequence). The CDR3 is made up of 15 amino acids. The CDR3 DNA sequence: TGTGCCAGCAGCCAGCGGACAGGGCTGGTCGGGGAGCTGTTTTTT. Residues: CASSQRTGLVGELFF.

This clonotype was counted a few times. The CDR3 DNA reads as TGTGCCAGCAGTTTAGCGGGGGCCCGCTCGGATACGCAGTATTTT. This gives the protein CASSLAGARSDTQYF. The rearrangement uses TRBV12-3 or TRBV12-4 and TRBJ2-3; a weak D match, TRBD1 (6 bases). CDR3 length: 15 amino acids. Trimming cost V 0 bases and J 6 bases, with 13 bases left between them.

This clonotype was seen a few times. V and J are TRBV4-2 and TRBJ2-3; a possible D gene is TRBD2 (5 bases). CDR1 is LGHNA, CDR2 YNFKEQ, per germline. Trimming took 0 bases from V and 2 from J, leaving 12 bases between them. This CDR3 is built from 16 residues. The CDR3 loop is CASSQDPSGTTDTQYF. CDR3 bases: TGTGCCAGCAGCCAAGATCCCAGCGGAACCACAGATACGCAGTATTTT.

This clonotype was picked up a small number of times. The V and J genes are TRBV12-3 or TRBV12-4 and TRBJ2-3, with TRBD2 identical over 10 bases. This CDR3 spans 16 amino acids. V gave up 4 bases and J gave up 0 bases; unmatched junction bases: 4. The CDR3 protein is CASSCEREGSTDTQYF. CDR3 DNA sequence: TGTGCCAGCAGTTGCGAGCGGGAGGGAAGCACAGATACGCAGTATTTT.

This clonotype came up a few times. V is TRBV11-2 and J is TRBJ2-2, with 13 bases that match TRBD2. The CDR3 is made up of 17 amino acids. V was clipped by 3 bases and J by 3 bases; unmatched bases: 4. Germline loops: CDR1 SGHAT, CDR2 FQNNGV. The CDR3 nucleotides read TGTGCCAGCAGCTTTGGACTAGCGGGGGCTGACACCGGGGAGCTGTTTTTT. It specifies CASSFGLAGADTGELFF.

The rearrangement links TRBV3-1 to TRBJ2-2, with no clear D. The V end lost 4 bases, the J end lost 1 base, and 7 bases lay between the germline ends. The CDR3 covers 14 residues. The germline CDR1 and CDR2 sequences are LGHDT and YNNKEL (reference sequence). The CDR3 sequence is CASSRNRNTGELFF. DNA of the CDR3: TGTGCCAGCAGCCGGAATAGGAACACCGGGGAGCTGTTTTTT.

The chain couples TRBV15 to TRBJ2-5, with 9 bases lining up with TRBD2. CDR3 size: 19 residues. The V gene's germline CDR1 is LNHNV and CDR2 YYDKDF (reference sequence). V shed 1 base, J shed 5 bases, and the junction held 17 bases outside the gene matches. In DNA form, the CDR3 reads TGTGCCACCAGCAGAGCACTGACTAGCGGAGTGGGGGAGCATGAGACCCAGTACTTC. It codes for CATSRALTSGVGEHETQYF.

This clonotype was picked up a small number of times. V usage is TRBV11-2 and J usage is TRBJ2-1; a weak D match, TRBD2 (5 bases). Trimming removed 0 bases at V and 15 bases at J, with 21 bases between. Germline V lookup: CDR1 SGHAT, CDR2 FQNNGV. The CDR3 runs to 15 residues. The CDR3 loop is CASSLDESGPARPFF. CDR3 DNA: TGTGCCAGCAGCTTAGATGAAAGCGGACCCGCCCGGCCGTTCTTC. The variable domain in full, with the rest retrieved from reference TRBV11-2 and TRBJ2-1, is EAGVAQSPRYKIIEKRQSVAFWCNPISGHATLYWYQQILGQGPKLLIQFQNNGVVDDSQLPKDRFSAERLKGVDSTLKIQPAKLEDSAVYLCASSLDESGPARPFFGPGTRLTVL.

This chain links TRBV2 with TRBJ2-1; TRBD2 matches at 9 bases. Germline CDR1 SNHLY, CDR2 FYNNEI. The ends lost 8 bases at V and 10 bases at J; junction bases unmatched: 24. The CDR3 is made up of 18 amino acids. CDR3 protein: CASCSKGTSGPPGREQFF. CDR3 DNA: TGTGCCAGCTGTTCCAAGGGCACTAGCGGGCCCCCGGGCAGGGAGCAGTTCTTC.

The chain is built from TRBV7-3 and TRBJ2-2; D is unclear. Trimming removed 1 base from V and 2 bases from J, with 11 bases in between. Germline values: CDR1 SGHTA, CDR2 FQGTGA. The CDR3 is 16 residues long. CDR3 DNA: TGTGCCAGCAGCTTAAAAAGGACGGATAACACCGGGGAGCTGTTTTTT. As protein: CASSLKRTDNTGELFF.

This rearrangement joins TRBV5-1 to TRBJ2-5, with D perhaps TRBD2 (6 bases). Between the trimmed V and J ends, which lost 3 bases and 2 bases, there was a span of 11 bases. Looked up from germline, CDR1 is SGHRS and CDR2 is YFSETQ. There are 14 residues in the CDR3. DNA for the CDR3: TGCGCCAGCAGCTGGGCGGAGGGGCAAGAGACCCAGTACTTC. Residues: CASSWAEGQETQYF.

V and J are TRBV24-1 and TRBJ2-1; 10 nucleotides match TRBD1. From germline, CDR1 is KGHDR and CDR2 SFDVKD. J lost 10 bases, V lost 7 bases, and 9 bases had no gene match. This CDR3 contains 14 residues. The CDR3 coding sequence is TGTGCCACCAGCCCGGGACAGGGGCGCCTGGAGCAGTTCTTC. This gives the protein CATSPGQGRLEQFF.

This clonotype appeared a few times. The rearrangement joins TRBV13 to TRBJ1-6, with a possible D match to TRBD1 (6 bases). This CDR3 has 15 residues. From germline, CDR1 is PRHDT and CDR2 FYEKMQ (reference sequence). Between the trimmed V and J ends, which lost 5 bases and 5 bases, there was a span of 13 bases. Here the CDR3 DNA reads TGTGCCAGCAGCCCAACAGGGTCGGATAATTCACCCCTCCACTTT. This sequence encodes CASSPTGSDNSPLHF.

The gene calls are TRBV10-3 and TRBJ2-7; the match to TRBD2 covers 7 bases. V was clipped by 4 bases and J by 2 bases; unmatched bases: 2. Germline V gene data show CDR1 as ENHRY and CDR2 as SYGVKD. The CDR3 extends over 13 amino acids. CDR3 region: CAISGGRAYEQYF. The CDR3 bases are TGTGCCATCAGTGGGGGGAGGGCCTACGAGCAGTACTTC.

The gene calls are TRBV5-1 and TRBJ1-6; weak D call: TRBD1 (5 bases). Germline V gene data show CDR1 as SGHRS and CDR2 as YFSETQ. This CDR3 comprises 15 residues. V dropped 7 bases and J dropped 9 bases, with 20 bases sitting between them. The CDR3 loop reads CASGGPGDFGSPLHF. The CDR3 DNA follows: TGCGCCAGCGGCGGACCGGGGGATTTTGGTTCACCCCTCCACTTT.

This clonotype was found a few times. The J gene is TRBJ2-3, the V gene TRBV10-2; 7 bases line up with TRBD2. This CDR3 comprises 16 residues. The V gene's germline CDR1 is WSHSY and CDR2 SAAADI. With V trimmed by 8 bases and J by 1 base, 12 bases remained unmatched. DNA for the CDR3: TGCGCCAGCTCCCCGGGACTACAACGACGCACAGATACGCAGTATTTT. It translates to CASSPGLQRRTDTQYF.

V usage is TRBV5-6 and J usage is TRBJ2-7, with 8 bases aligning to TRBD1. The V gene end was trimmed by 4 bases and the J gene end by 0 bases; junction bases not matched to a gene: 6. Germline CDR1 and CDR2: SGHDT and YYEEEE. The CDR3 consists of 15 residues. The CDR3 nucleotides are TGTGCCAGCAGCGACAGGGGCGCTGGCTCCTACGAGCAGTACGTC. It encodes CASSDRGAGSYEQYV.

The CDR3 region is CASSGAGGLSRTGELFF. The CDR3 nucleotides are TGTGCCAGCAGTGGGGCAGGGGGCCTTTCGAGGACCGGGGAGCTGTTTTTT. The chain uses TRBV6-1 and TRBJ2-2; TRBD1 aligns across 8 bases. There are 17 residues in the CDR3. V shed 4 bases, J shed 5 bases, and the junction held 12 bases outside the gene matches. Germline lookup yields CDR1 MNHNS and CDR2 SASEGT.

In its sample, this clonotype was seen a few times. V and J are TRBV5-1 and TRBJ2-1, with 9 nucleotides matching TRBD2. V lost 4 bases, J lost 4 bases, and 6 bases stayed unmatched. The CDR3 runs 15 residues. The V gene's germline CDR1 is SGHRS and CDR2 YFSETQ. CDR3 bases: TGCGCCAGCAGCCTTCATCTAGCGGGGTACAATGAGCAGTTCTTC. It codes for CASSLHLAGYNEQFF.